Reported below is one TCR beta chain. Its antigen is currently unknown. One end of the junction fails to match germline, which may point to a read error. Pregnant or lactating patients were excluded, as were those with uncontrolled infection or other autoimmune disease. The source material, RNA transcripts, was used to amplify TCR beta CDR3 regions. HTBI primers were employed in a first-round RT-PCR of the TCR CDR3. One entry per CDR3 protein results from TCRdb running MiXCR on the multiplex PCR reads. This sample has around 440,000 distinct CDR3 sequences, with less than 20% found just once. This entry belongs to a study of T cells in Graves' hyperthyroidism and ophthalmopathy. General observations from the study: Ophthalmopathy could be told apart from stable hyperthyroidism with a 13 V-J model. Most thyroid clonotypes expanded above 0.001 were also detected in blood.

This receptor was identified in a woman aged 18 to 35 with Graves' hyperthyroidism. The sequenced material came from blood.

The CDR3 nucleotides read TGTGTCAGCAGTTCCCTGCTCGGGGGCAGGGGAGGTTCGGGTAATTCACCCCTCCACTTT. Its protein is CVSSSLLGGRGGSGNSPLHF. The rearrangement joins TRBV28 to TRBJ1-6, with D possibly TRBD1 on 6 matching bases. CDR3 length: 20 residues. CDR1 is MDHEN and CDR2 is SYDVKM in the germline V gene.